This TCR beta chain was obtained from a study of cytomegalovirus exposure and HLA in healthy donors. Notes on the study in general: Cytomegalovirus-associated TCR beta chains were listed, numbering around 150. In vitro experiments confirmed that a few CMV-associated chains were specific for CMV antigens.

Note on this clone: The antigen remains undetermined.

Profiled with immunoSEQ multiplex PCR; TCRdb holds only in-frame clones, not every one. The sample carries fewer than 200,000 clones, 85% recorded once. This CDR3 comprises 14 residues. Trimming took 3 bases from V and 5 from J, leaving 12 bases between them. Germline CDR1 and CDR2: SGHDT and YYEEEE. The sequence was obtained from a man between 18 and 35 years old in good health and CMV-seropositive. Sequenced: PBMCs. This chain uses TRBV5-6 with TRBJ2-1; D is perhaps TRBD2 (5 bases). CDR3 sequence: CASSSPGKNNEQFF. The DNA of the CDR3 is TGTGCCAGCAGCTCGCCGGGGAAAAACAATGAGCAGTTCTTC. The full variable domain, rest sourced from reference TRBV5-6 and TRBJ2-1, is DAGVTQSPTHLIKTRGQQVTLRCSPKSGHDTVSWYQQALGQGPQFIFQYYEEEERQRGNFPDRFSGHQFPNYSSELNVNALLLGDSALYLCASSSPGKNNEQFFGPGTRLTVL.